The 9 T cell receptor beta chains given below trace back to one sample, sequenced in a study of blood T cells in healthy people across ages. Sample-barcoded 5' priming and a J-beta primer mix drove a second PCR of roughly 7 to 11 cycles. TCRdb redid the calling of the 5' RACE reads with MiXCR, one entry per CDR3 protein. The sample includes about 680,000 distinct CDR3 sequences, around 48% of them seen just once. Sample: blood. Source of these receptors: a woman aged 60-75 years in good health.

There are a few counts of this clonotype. The CDR3 bases are TGCGCCAGCAGCTTGGGACAGCTAGCGGTCCAAGAGACCCAGTACTTC. Its protein product is CASSLGQLAVQETQYF. The gene calls are TRBV5-1 and TRBJ2-5; 7 bases are a match to TRBD2. The CDR3 has 16 residues. Germline V gene lookup returns CDR1 SGHRS and CDR2 YFSETQ. The V gene end was trimmed by 0 bases and the J gene end by 1 base; junction bases not matched to a gene: 6.

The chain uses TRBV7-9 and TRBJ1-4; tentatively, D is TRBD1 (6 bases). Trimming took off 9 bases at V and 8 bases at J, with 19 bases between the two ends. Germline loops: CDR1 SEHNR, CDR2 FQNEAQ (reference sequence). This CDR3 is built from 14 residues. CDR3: CASLKPGAEEKLFF. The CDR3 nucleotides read TGTGCCAGTTTAAAACCAGGGGCGGAAGAAAAACTGTTTTTT.

The CDR3 nucleotides are TGTGCCAGCTCACAGGGACAGGGCCAGACCTACGAGCAGTACTTC. It codes for CASSQGQGQTYEQYF. This rearrangement joins TRBV18 to TRBJ2-7, with 9 bases that match TRBD1. This CDR3 has 15 residues. V shed 4 bases and J 2 bases; nucleotides not matched to a gene: 6. Germline CDR1 KGHSH, CDR2 LQKENI.

For the CDR3, the DNA is TGCAGTGCCAGCAGCGTAGCTGAGGCGGCCTACAATGAGCAGTTCTTC. Translated, it gives CSASSVAEAAYNEQFF. This chain connects TRBV20-1 to TRBJ2-1; no firm D call. Per the germline V gene, CDR1 is DFQATT and CDR2 is SNEGSKA (reference sequence). CDR3 size: 16 residues. V dropped 6 bases and J dropped 2 bases, with 20 bases sitting between them.

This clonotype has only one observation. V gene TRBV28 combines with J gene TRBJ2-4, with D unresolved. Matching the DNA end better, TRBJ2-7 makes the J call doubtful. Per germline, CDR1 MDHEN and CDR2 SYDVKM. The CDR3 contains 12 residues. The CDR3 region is CASSWSIYEQYF. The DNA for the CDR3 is TGTGCCAGCAGTTGGAGTATCTACGAGCAGTACTTC.

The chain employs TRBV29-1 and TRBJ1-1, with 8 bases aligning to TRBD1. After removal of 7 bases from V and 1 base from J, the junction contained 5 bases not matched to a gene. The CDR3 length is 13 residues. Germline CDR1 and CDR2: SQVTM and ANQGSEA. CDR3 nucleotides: TGCAGCGGCCGGACAGGGCCGAACACTGAAGCTTTCTTT. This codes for CSGRTGPNTEAFF.

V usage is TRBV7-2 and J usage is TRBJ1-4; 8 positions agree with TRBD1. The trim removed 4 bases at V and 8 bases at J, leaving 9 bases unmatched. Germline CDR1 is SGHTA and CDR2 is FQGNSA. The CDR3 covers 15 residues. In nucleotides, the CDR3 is TGTGCCAGCAGCTCGTCCACAGGGGGAGGAGAAAAACTGTTTTTT. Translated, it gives CASSSSTGGGEKLFF.

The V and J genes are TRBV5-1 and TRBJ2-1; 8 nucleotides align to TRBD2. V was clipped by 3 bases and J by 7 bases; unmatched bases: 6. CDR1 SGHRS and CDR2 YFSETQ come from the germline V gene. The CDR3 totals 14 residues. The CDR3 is CASSSSGTSNEQFF. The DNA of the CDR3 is TGCGCCAGCAGCTCATCCGGGACTAGTAATGAGCAGTTCTTC. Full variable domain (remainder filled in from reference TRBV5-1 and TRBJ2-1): KAGVTQTPRYLIKTRGQQVTLSCSPISGHRSVSWYQQTPGQGLQFLFEYFSETQRNKGNFPGRFSGRQFSNSRSEMNVSTLELGDSALYLCASSSSGTSNEQFFGPGTRLTVL.

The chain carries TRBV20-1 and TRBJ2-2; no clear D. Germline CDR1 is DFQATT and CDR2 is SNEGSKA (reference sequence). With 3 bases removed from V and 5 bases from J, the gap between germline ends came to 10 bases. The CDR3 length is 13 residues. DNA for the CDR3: TGCAGTGCTAGCCCCAGTCGGACCGGGGAGCTGTTTTTT. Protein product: CSASPSRTGELFF.